The 13 T cell receptor beta chains listed next were all sequenced from one sample in a study of CD8+ T cells in alopecia areata. Once RNA had been extracted, it was reverse transcribed into cDNA to act as the sequencing template. Assay: immunoSEQ multiplex PCR; the TCRdb copy retains only in-frame clones and omits some. This sample carries more than 90,000 clones, 55% to 70% of them seen once, and the ten largest clones take 16%. As for treatment: oral pan-JAK inhibitor, 5-10 mg twice daily. The specimen was CD8+ T cells sorted from blood, collected at approximately week 55, from a patient treated with tofacitinib. These receptors came from a human donor with alopecia areata.

The chain links TRBV11-2 to TRBJ1-1; TRBD1 is a possible D gene (6 bases). V was clipped by 5 bases and J by 3 bases, with 25 bases between them. There are 18 residues in the CDR3. CDR1 is SGHAT and CDR2 is FQNNGV in the germline V gene. The chain's CDR3 is CASSEIQGKFSEDTEAFF. For the CDR3, the DNA is TGTGCCAGCAGCGAAATACAGGGCAAGTTCTCCGAGGACACTGAAGCTTTCTTT.

The V gene is TRBV7-2, the J gene TRBJ1-2, with D possibly matching TRBD1 (6 bases). Trimming took off 5 bases at V and 5 bases at J, with 21 bases between the two ends. The germline V gene encodes CDR1 SGHTA and CDR2 FQGNSA. This CDR3 comprises 16 residues. The CDR3 region has the DNA TGTGCCAGCAGCGCTGCATTCGACAGGCGCGTTTATGGCTACACCTTC. Protein product: CASSAAFDRRVYGYTF.

The chain combines TRBV5-6 with TRBJ2-1, with 9 bases lining up with TRBD2. V lost 0 bases to trimming and J lost 5 bases; unmatched junction nucleotides: 9. The CDR3 has 17 residues. Germline values: CDR1 SGHDT, CDR2 YYEEEE. The CDR3 region is CASSLDSAGGRHNEQFF. The CDR3 DNA sequence: TGTGCCAGCAGCTTGGATTCGGCGGGGGGGCGCCACAATGAGCAGTTCTTC.

This clone was seen only a few times. This CDR3 reads CASSYGTGGSTEAFF. CDR3 nucleotides: TGTGCCAGCAGTTATGGGACAGGGGGGTCCACTGAAGCTTTCTTT. The rearrangement uses TRBV6-5 and TRBJ1-1; 11 nucleotides line up with TRBD1. Germline assignment: CDR1 MNHEY and CDR2 SVGAGI. The CDR3 loop spans 15 amino acids. Trimming took 3 bases from V and 4 from J; bases not matched to a gene: 4.

CDR3 in DNA: TGTGCTAGTGGTTTGGTCAGAAATCAGCCCCAGCATTTT. Amino acid sequence: CASGLVRNQPQHF. The rearrangement links TRBV12-5 to TRBJ1-5, with D uncertain. Trimming shortened V by 0 bases and J by 4 bases, and 4 bases separated the two germline ends. Germline CDR1 reads LGHNT; CDR2 reads FRNRAP. The CDR3 is 13 residues long.

The chain links TRBV9 to TRBJ2-1; 10 bases are a match to TRBD2. The J segment lost 4 bases and the V segment lost 3 bases, leaving 4 bases of the junction unmatched. There are 15 residues in the CDR3. Germline-derived CDR1 and CDR2 are SGDLS and YYNGEE. CDR3 in DNA: TGTGCCAGCAGCGAAGCGGGGGGGCTTTACAATGAGCAGTTCTTC. Its translation is CASSEAGGLYNEQFF.

V usage is TRBV2 and J usage is TRBJ1-2; D is perhaps TRBD1 (5 bases). This CDR3 has 11 residues. CDR1 and CDR2 from the germline V gene are SNHLY and FYNNEI. V lost 4 bases to trimming and J lost 8 bases, with 8 bases between them. The CDR3 spells CASSGGRGYTF. The DNA for the CDR3 is TGTGCCAGCAGTGGGGGACGGGGCTACACCTTC.

V gene TRBV5-6 combines with J gene TRBJ2-3; D remains ambiguous. The CDR3 has 15 amino acids. Trimming shortened V by 4 bases and J by 6 bases, and 18 bases separated the two germline ends. CDR1 is SGHDT and CDR2 is YYEEEE in the germline V gene. The CDR3 DNA follows: TGTGCCAGCAGCCAAGACTGGGTTGCCGACGATACGCAGTATTTT. Translating gives CASSQDWVADDTQYF. Full variable domain (rest looked up from reference TRBV5-6 and TRBJ2-3): DAGVTQSPTHLIKTRGQQVTLRCSPKSGHDTVSWYQQALGQGPQFIFQYYEEEERQRGNFPDRFSGHQFPNYSSELNVNALLLGDSALYLCASSQDWVADDTQYFGPGTRLTVL.

This clone was recorded a few times. The J gene is TRBJ2-5, the V gene TRBV15; possibly TRBD2 for D (7 bases). The V end was cut by 4 bases, the J end by 0 bases, with 12 bases between. The V gene's germline CDR1 is LNHNV and CDR2 YYDKDF (reference sequence). The CDR3 contains 15 residues. The CDR3 region is CATSNGGGHQETQYF. The CDR3 DNA sequence: TGTGCCACCAGCAATGGCGGGGGCCACCAAGAGACCCAGTACTTC.

V usage is TRBV30 and J usage is TRBJ2-5; D unresolved. The CDR3 contains 12 residues. Looked up from germline, CDR1 is GTSNPN and CDR2 is SVGIG (reference sequence). Trimming took 6 bases from V and 5 from J, leaving 13 bases between them. CDR3 sequence: CACSPRLETQYF. CDR3 in DNA: TGTGCCTGCTCGCCCCGATTGGAGACCCAGTACTTC.

The chain combines TRBV5-8 with TRBJ1-2, with TRBD1 identical over 10 bases. Germline CDR1 and CDR2: SGHTS and YDEGEE. With 7 bases clipped from V and 10 bases from J, the junction kept 10 bases outside the gene matches. The CDR3 loop spans 13 amino acids. CDR3 coding DNA: TGTGCCAGCCGGACAGGGGGGCGTCCCGTCTACACCTTC. It codes for CASRTGGRPVYTF.

The chain recombines TRBV30 with TRBJ1-2; D possibly corresponds to TRBD1 (5 bases). Trimming cost V 3 bases and J 2 bases, with 10 bases left between them. The CDR3 loop spans 13 amino acids. Germline CDR1 and CDR2: GTSNPN and SVGIG (reference sequence). As DNA, the CDR3 is TGTGCCTGGAGGGACATCTCCAACTATGGCTACACCTTC. It is translated as CAWRDISNYGYTF.

The V gene is TRBV9, the J gene TRBJ1-5; a possible D gene is TRBD1 (5 bases). The CDR3 is made up of 15 amino acids. V lost 4 bases and J lost 4, with 15 bases in between. The germline V gene encodes CDR1 SGDLS and CDR2 YYNGEE. The CDR3 nucleotides are TGTGCCAGCAGCCGCGGGGACTTACTTAATCAGCCCCAGCATTTT. It codes for CASSRGDLLNQPQHF. The entire variable domain, with the rest obtained from reference TRBV9 and TRBJ1-5, is as follows: DSGVTQTPKHLITATGQRVTLRCSPRSGDLSVYWYQQSLDQGLQFLIQYYNGEERAKGNILERFSAQQFPDLHSELNLSSLELGDSALYFCASSRGDLLNQPQHFGDGTRLSIL.